The source of this T cell receptor (beta chain) is a study of preoperative IRX-2 immunotherapy in early breast cancer. Noted treatment: preoperative locoregional IRX-2 cytokine immunotherapy. Samples came from a phase Ib trial of preoperative locoregional IRX-2 cytokine immunotherapy. Between the trimmed V and J ends, which lost 4 bases and 4 bases, there was a span of 11 bases. Germline V gives CDR1 SQVTM, CDR2 ANQGSEA. The CDR3 totals 13 residues. Clones were read by immunoSEQ multiplex PCR, and TCRdb kept only the in-frame ones, dropping some. Of 95,000 to 100,000 clones listed, 86% were seen once; the top ten hold under 2.5%.

This sequence was found in a human donor with breast cancer. The chain has TRBV29-1 and TRBJ2-1; D possibly corresponds to TRBD2 (5 bases). Sequencing used tumor tissue, obtained after IRX-2 immunotherapy. In DNA, the CDR3 is TGCAGCGTTGCCCCTGGGAGTTACAATGAGCAGTTCTTC. It translates to CSVAPGSYNEQFF.